Shown below are 30 T cell receptor beta chains from a single sample sequenced in a study of T cells in Graves' hyperthyroidism and ophthalmopathy. Amplification of TCR beta CDR3 regions was performed using RNA transcripts as template. First-round RT-PCR targeting the TCR CDR3 was performed with the HTBI primer set. TCRdb independently ran MiXCR on the multiplex PCR reads; one entry per CDR3 protein. This sample yields about 420,000 distinct CDR3 sequences, of which roughly 13% are seen a single time; 5% to 6% belongs to the top ten. The sample comprised blood. The receptors originated from a woman between 18 and 29 years old with Graves' hyperthyroidism.

This clonotype was detected only a few times. The V and J genes are TRBV12-3 or TRBV12-4 and TRBJ1-6; unclear D gene. This CDR3 is 16 amino acids long. Trimming pared 5 bases from V and 0 bases from J, leaving 11 bases between. This chain's CDR3 is CASSPTRSSYNSPLHF. CDR3 DNA sequence: TGTGCCAGCAGTCCTACAAGGAGCTCCTATAATTCACCCCTCCACTTT.

This clonotype was recorded at least ten times. The DNA of the CDR3 is TGCAGCGTTGCGCTGAACTCCTACGAGCAGTACTTC. Its protein product is CSVALNSYEQYF. The gene calls are TRBV29-1 and TRBJ2-7; D remains ambiguous. The V end was cut by 4 bases, the J end by 0 bases, with 7 bases between. CDR1 and CDR2 (germline): SQVTM, ANQGSEA. The CDR3 is 12 amino acids.

This clonotype was picked up many times. The V and J genes are TRBV12-3 or TRBV12-4 and TRBJ2-3; tentative D call: TRBD2 (7 bases). V lost 6 bases to trimming and J lost 6 bases, with 16 bases between them. There are 14 residues in the CDR3. CDR3 sequence (DNA): TGTGCCAGCAGCCTGAGGGGGGGAGGCGATACGCAGTATTTT. Translated: CASSLRGGGDTQYF.

V and J are TRBV27 and TRBJ2-2; D not resolved. From germline, CDR1 is MNHEY and CDR2 SMNVEV (reference sequence). The CDR3 has 17 amino acids. Trimming left V 1 base short and J 0 bases short, with 12 bases between. CDR3 bases: TGTGCCAGCAGTTTATGGGTACACTGGACGAACACCGGGGAGCTGTTTTTT. As protein: CASSLWVHWTNTGELFF.

This clonotype was detected ten times or more. This chain joins TRBV20-1 and TRBJ1-3, with unresolved D. V lost 0 bases to trimming and J lost 4 bases, with 10 bases between them. Germline V lookup: CDR1 DFQATT, CDR2 SNEGSKA (reference sequence). There are 14 residues in the CDR3. Here the CDR3 DNA reads TGCAGTGCTAGAGATTCCCTTTTGGGAAACACCATATATTTT. The encoded protein is CSARDSLLGNTIYF.

This clonotype has at least ten counts. The chain combines TRBV6-1 with TRBJ2-2, with 11 bases that match TRBD1. With V trimmed by 5 bases and J by 6 bases, 11 bases remained unmatched. CDR3 length: 17 amino acids. The germline V gene has CDR1 MNHNS and CDR2 SASEGT. The CDR3 DNA sequence: TGTGCCAGCAGTCAGGACAGGGGGCGGCTCGGATCCGGGGAGCTGTTTTTT. It is translated as CASSQDRGRLGSGELFF.

Worth noting for this clonotype: Since a much larger clone is just one base distant, this may be a read error. J is TRBJ2-3 and V is TRBV7-3, with 8 bases identical to TRBD2. There are 17 residues in the CDR3. Germline CDR1 SGHTA, CDR2 FQGTGA. Trimming at V came to 3 bases and at J to 3 bases, leaving 11 bases not matched to a gene. CDR3 loop: CASSFNEGSGSTDTQYF. DNA for the CDR3: TGTGCCAGCAGCTTCAACGAGGGCAGCGGGAGTACAGATACGCAGTATTTT.

This clonotype turned up a few times. The chain employs TRBV19 and TRBJ2-3; D gene uncertain. Germline V CDR1 and CDR2: LNHDA, SQIVND (reference sequence). The CDR3 has 14 amino acids. V lost 5 bases and J 3 bases, leaving 12 bases between the germline ends. The CDR3 nucleotides read TGTGCCAGTAGTCCCACCCTGAGAACAGATACGCAGTATTTT. Protein: CASSPTLRTDTQYF.

The V and J genes are TRBV9 and TRBJ2-1; 9 bases are shared with TRBD2. The trim removed 0 bases at V and 7 bases at J, leaving 8 bases unmatched. The germline gives CDR1 SGDLS, CDR2 YYNGEE. The CDR3 is 16 amino acids. The CDR3 coding sequence is TGTGCCAGCAGCGTAGGGGCGGGAGGGCCTAGGAATGAGCAGTTCTTC. Encoded protein: CASSVGAGGPRNEQFF.

J is TRBJ2-1 and V is TRBV4-1, with 12 positions matching TRBD2. The CDR3 sequence is 14 residues long. V shed 3 bases and J 10 bases; nucleotides not matched to a gene: 4. Per germline, CDR1 MGHRA and CDR2 YSYEKL. The CDR3 sequence is CASSHETSGREQFF. As DNA, the CDR3 is TGCGCCAGCAGCCATGAAACTAGCGGGAGGGAGCAGTTCTTC.

This chain links TRBV5-1 with TRBJ1-1; D might be TRBD1 (6 bases). V gave up 2 bases and J gave up 3 bases, with 8 bases separating them. Germline CDR1 reads SGHRS; CDR2 reads YFSETQ. The CDR3 runs 13 residues. The CDR3 loop is CASSFNRDTEAFF. In nucleotides, the CDR3 is TGCGCCAGCAGCTTCAACAGGGACACTGAAGCTTTCTTT.

This clonotype was counted at least ten times. The rearrangement joins TRBV11-2 to TRBJ2-7, with D hard to call. V was cut by 0 bases and J by 0 bases, with 6 bases left in between. This CDR3 has 14 amino acids. CDR1 is SGHAT and CDR2 is FQNNGV in the germline V gene. CDR3 loop: CASSLDSPSYEQYF. The CDR3 DNA follows: TGTGCCAGCAGCTTAGATTCGCCCTCCTACGAGCAGTACTTC.

As to this clonotype: A much larger clone lies one base from this, so it may be a read error. This rearrangement joins TRBV30 to TRBJ1-1; D is uncertain. Germline CDR1 is GTSNPN and CDR2 is SVGIG (reference sequence). V lost 5 bases to trimming and J lost 3 bases, with 13 bases between them. The CDR3 covers 13 residues. Here the CDR3 reads CAWRSTTYTEAFF. As DNA, the CDR3 is TGTGCCTGGCGCTCCACGACTTACACTGAAGCTTTCTTT. Full variable domain (outside the CDR3, taken from reference TRBV30 and TRBJ1-1): SQTIHQWPATLVQPVGSPLSLECTVEGTSNPNLYWYRQAAGRGLQLLFYSVGIGQISSEVPQNLSASRPQDRQFILSSKKLLLSDSGFYLCAWRSTTYTEAFFGQGTRLTVV.

This clonotype was seen repeatedly, ten times or more. This chain joins TRBV12-3 or TRBV12-4 and TRBJ2-2; tentative D call: TRBD1 (8 bases). The length of the CDR3 is 17 residues. Trimming shortened V by 1 base and J by 0 bases, and 12 bases separated the two germline ends. The CDR3 DNA reads as TGTGCCAGCAGTTTAGACAGGGGGGGTCCGAACACCGGGGAGCTGTTTTTT. It translates to CASSLDRGGPNTGELFF.

Only a few counts were recorded for this clonotype. The V call is TRBV19, the J call TRBJ2-1; 7 bases fit TRBD2. The CDR3 covers 19 residues. V dropped 0 bases and J dropped 1; count of bases not matched to a gene: 12. Germline values: CDR1 LNHDA, CDR2 SQIVND (reference sequence). In DNA, the CDR3 is TGTGCCAGTAGTATAGATCCGAGGGACTACTATAAGTCCTACAATGAGCAGTTCTTC. This translates into CASSIDPRDYYKSYNEQFF.

This clonotype was counted at least ten times. This chain uses TRBV7-9 with TRBJ2-1; 8 bases align to TRBD1. This CDR3 has 16 residues. Germline loops: CDR1 SEHNR, CDR2 FQNEAQ (reference sequence). The V and J ends lost 0 bases and 7 bases, in that order; junction bases with no gene match: 8. The CDR3 nucleotides are TGTGCCAGCAGCTTAGCTGTGTTCGACAGGGGAAATGAGCAGTTCTTC. This codes for CASSLAVFDRGNEQFF.

This clonotype was seen a handful of times. V usage is TRBV28 and J usage is TRBJ1-6; D not resolved. Trimming cost V 2 bases and J 4 bases, with 9 bases left between them. The CDR3 has 15 residues. Germline-derived CDR1 and CDR2 are MDHEN and SYDVKM. The CDR3 DNA follows: TGTGCCAGCAGTTTAGGGCAGGCTTATAATTCACCCCTCCACTTT. Translating it yields CASSLGQAYNSPLHF. The full variable domain, in which reference TRBV28 and TRBJ1-6 provide the parts outside the CDR3, is DVKVTQSSRYLVKRTGEKVFLECVQDMDHENMFWYRQDPGLGLRLIYFSYDVKMKEKGDIPEGYSVSREKKERFSLILESASTNQTSMYLCASSLGQAYNSPLHFGNGTRLTVT.

There are many counts of this clonotype. This rearrangement joins TRBV20-1 to TRBJ2-5; D gene ambiguous. Germline assignment: CDR1 DFQATT and CDR2 SNEGSKA (reference sequence). V shed 1 base and J shed 5 bases, with 11 bases lying between them. This CDR3 comprises 13 residues. DNA of the CDR3: TGCAGTGCTAGAGGGACCCAGATGGAGACCCAGTACTTC. Translating gives CSARGTQMETQYF.

This clonotype appeared many times. The rearrangement links TRBV3-1 to TRBJ2-5; 14 bases match TRBD2. Trimming took 1 base from V and 5 from J; bases not matched to a gene: 9. Germline V gives CDR1 LGHDT, CDR2 YNNKEL (reference sequence). This CDR3 spans 18 amino acids. The CDR3 nucleotides are TGTGCCAGCAGCCAAGGAACAGGACTAGCGGGAGGATCCGAGACCCAGTACTTC. It yields the protein CASSQGTGLAGGSETQYF.

This clonotype was observed many times. The chain employs TRBV20-1 and TRBJ1-1; no clear D gene. Trimming took 0 bases from V and 8 from J, leaving 10 bases between them. Germline V gives CDR1 DFQATT, CDR2 SNEGSKA (reference sequence). This CDR3 is built from 12 residues. CDR3 coding DNA: TGCAGTGCTAGAGATCTGGCCGGAGAAGCTTTCTTT. Its protein product is CSARDLAGEAFF.

The sample holds a few counts of this clonotype. The chain is built from TRBV3-1 and TRBJ2-4; possibly TRBD2 for D (6 bases). CDR1 and CDR2 from the germline V gene are LGHDT and YNNKEL (reference sequence). The CDR3 runs 17 residues. V was clipped by 4 bases and J by 0 bases, with 16 bases between them. CDR3 protein: CASSLRGAELAKNIQYF. The CDR3 nucleotides are TGTGCCAGCAGCCTCCGCGGGGCGGAGTTAGCCAAAAACATTCAGTACTTC.

The chain couples TRBV6-1 to TRBJ2-1, with TRBD1 matching 8 bases. The germline V gene encodes CDR1 MNHNS and CDR2 SASEGT. This CDR3 spans 14 amino acids. V shed 6 bases and J 8 bases; nucleotides not matched to a gene: 9. The CDR3 coding sequence is TGTGCCAGCAGGGGTGTGACAGGGGCGCATGAGCAGTTCTTC. Residues: CASRGVTGAHEQFF.

This clonotype has only a few counts. The V call is TRBV9, the J call TRBJ2-7; TRBD2 matches 9 bases. With 3 bases clipped from V and 3 bases from J, the junction kept 4 bases outside the gene matches. This CDR3 is 14 amino acids long. Per germline, CDR1 SGDLS and CDR2 YYNGEE. CDR3 protein: CASSGSGSDYEQYF. The CDR3 bases are TGTGCCAGCAGCGGTAGCGGGAGTGACTACGAGCAGTACTTC.

Comment on this clonotype: A read error may explain this, as a much larger clone is one base away. J is TRBJ2-3 and V is TRBV2; D perhaps matches TRBD2 (5 bases). V was cut by 4 bases and J by 4 bases, with 12 bases left in between. Germline-derived CDR1 and CDR2 are SNHLY and FYNNEI. The CDR3 has 14 amino acids. The CDR3 DNA reads as TGTGCCAGCAGTGCCCGGACTGACTCAGATACGCAGTATTTT. This sequence encodes CASSARTDSDTQYF.

This clonotype was seen ten or more times. The chain links TRBV10-3 to TRBJ2-7; 7 bases agree with TRBD2. This CDR3 comprises 13 residues. The germline CDR1 and CDR2 sequences are ENHRY and SYGVKD. V dropped 6 bases and J dropped 2; count of bases not matched to a gene: 4. The DNA of the CDR3 is TGTGCCATCAGGGCTAGCGGAGCCTACGAGCAGTACTTC. Translated, it gives CAIRASGAYEQYF.

The chain is built from TRBV18 and TRBJ1-4; 7 positions match TRBD1. Germline CDR1 is KGHSH and CDR2 is LQKENI. This CDR3 contains 14 residues. V lost 2 bases and J lost 6; bases outside the gene matches: 3. This chain's CDR3 is CASSPSGTDEKLFF. DNA of the CDR3: TGTGCCAGCTCACCATCCGGGACAGATGAAAAACTGTTTTTT.

The V and J genes are TRBV6-5 and TRBJ2-7, with 9 positions matching TRBD1. Losses at the gene ends were 2 bases for V and 2 bases for J; bases not matched to a gene: 7. The germline CDR1 and CDR2 sequences are MNHEY and SVGAGI. This CDR3 region has 16 residues. The CDR3 protein is CASSYGTDRGAYEQYF. The CDR3 nucleotides read TGTGCCAGCAGTTACGGGACGGACAGGGGTGCCTACGAGCAGTACTTC.

This chain uses TRBV27 with TRBJ2-2; possible D gene TRBD1, 5 bases. Germline CDR1 and CDR2: MNHEY and SMNVEV (reference sequence). The CDR3 extends over 16 amino acids. Between the trimmed V and J ends, which lost 3 bases and 3 bases, there was a span of 14 bases. The CDR3 nucleotides are TGTGCCAGCAGTTTGAATAAGTGGGGCGACACCGGGGAGCTGTTTTTT. Translating it yields CASSLNKWGDTGELFF.

V usage is TRBV5-4 and J usage is TRBJ1-1; TRBD1 is a possible D gene (6 bases). CDR1 is SGHNT and CDR2 is YYREEE in the germline V gene (reference sequence). This CDR3 is 17 amino acids long. V was clipped by 0 bases and J by 3 bases, with 18 bases between them. Here the CDR3 reads CASSLVGGAPLDTEAFF. The CDR3 coding sequence is TGTGCCAGCAGCTTGGTGGGGGGCGCGCCGTTAGACACTGAAGCTTTCTTT.

The J gene is TRBJ2-7, the V gene TRBV20-1; TRBD2 might be the D (6 bases). CDR1 and CDR2 from the germline V gene are DFQATT and SNEGSKA (reference sequence). The CDR3 spans 15 residues. V lost 1 base and J lost 2, with 15 bases in between. The CDR3 spells CSARAGLWETYEQYF. For the CDR3, the DNA is TGCAGTGCTAGAGCGGGACTCTGGGAAACCTACGAGCAGTACTTC.